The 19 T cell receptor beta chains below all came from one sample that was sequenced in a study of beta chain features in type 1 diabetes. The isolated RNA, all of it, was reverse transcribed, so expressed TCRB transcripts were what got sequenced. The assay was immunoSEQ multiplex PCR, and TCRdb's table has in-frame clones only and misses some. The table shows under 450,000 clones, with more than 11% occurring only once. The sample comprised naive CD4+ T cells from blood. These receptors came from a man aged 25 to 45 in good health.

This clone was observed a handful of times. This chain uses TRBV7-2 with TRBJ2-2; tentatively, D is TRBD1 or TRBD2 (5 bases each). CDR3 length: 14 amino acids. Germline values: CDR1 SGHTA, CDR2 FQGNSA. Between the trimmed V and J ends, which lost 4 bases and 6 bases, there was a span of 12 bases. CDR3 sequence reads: CASSSNTGPGELFF. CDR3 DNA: TGTGCCAGCAGCTCCAACACGGGGCCCGGGGAGCTGTTTTTT.

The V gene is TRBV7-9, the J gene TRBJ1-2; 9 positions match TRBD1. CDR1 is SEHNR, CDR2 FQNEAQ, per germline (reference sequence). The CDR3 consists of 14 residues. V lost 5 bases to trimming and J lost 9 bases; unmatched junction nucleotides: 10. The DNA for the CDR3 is TGTGCCAGCAGCCCCCTTGGACAGGGGCTACGCTACACCTTC. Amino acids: CASSPLGQGLRYTF.

The DNA of the CDR3 is TGTGCCATCAGGACCGGGACAGGGTACAATGAGCAGTTCTTC. Its translation: CAIRTGTGYNEQFF. The chain links TRBV10-3 to TRBJ2-1; 9 positions match TRBD1. The ends lost 6 bases at V and 4 bases at J; junction bases unmatched: 4. The CDR3 runs to 14 residues. Germline CDR1 reads ENHRY; CDR2 reads SYGVKD.

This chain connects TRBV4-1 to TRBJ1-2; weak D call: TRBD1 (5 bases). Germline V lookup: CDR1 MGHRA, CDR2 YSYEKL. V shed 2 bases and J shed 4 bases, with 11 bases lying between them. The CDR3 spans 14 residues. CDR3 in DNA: TGCGCCAGCAGCCAACCAGGGCCCTCCTATGGCTACACCTTC. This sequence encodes CASSQPGPSYGYTF.

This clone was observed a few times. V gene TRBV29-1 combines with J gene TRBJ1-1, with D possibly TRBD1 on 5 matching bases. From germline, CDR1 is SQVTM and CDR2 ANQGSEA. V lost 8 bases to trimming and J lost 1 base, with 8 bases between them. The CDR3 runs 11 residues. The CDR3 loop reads CSPDRNTEAFF. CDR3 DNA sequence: TGCAGCCCAGACAGGAACACTGAAGCTTTCTTT.

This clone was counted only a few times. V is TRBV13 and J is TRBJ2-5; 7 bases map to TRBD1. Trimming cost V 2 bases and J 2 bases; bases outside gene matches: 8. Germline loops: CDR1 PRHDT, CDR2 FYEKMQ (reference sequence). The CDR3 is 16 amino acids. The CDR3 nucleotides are TGTGCCAGCAGCTTAACGACAGGGCTGAAGCAAGAGACCCAGTACTTC. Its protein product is CASSLTTGLKQETQYF.

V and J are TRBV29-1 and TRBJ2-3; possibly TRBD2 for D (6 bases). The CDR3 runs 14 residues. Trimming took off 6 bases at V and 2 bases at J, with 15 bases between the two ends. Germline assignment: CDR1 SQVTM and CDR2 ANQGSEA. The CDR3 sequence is CSVGDWPNTDTQYF. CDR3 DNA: TGCAGCGTGGGGGACTGGCCGAACACAGATACGCAGTATTTT.

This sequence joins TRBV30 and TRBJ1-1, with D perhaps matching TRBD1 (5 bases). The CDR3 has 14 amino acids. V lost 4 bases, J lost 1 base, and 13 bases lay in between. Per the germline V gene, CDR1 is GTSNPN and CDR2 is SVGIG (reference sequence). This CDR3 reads CAWKPGRRNTEAFF. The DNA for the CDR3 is TGTGCCTGGAAACCGGGACGGAGGAACACTGAAGCTTTCTTT.

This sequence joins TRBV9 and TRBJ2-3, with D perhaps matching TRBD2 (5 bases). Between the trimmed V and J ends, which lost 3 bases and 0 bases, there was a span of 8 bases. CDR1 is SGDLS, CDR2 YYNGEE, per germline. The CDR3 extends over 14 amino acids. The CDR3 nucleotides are TGTGCCAGCAGCGATCCGGGGAGCACAGATACGCAGTATTTT. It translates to CASSDPGSTDTQYF.

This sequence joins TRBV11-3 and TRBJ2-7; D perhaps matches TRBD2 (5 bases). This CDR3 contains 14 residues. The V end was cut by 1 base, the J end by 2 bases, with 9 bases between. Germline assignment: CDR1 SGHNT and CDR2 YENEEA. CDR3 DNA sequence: TGTGCCAGCAGCTTAGGCCAGAGGGCCTACGAGCAGTACTTC. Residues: CASSLGQRAYEQYF.

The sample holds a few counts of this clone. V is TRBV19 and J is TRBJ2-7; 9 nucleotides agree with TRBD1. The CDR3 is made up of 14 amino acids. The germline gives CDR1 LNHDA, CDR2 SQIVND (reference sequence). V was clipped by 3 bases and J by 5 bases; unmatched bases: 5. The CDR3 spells CASSMGQGVHEQYF. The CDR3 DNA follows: TGTGCCAGTAGTATGGGACAGGGAGTCCACGAGCAGTACTTC.

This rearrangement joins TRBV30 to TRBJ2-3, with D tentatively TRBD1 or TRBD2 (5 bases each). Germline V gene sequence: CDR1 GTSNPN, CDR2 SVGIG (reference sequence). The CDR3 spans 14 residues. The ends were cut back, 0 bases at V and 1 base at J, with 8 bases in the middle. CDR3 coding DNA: TGTGCCTGGAGTGTACGGGACGGCACAGATACGCAGTATTTT. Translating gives CAWSVRDGTDTQYF.

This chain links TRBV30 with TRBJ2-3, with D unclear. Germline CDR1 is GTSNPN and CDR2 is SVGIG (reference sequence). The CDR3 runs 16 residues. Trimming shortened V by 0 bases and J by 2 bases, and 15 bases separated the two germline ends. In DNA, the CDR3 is TGTGCCTGGAGTGTGGTAAGGAGTACGAACACAGATACGCAGTATTTT. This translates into CAWSVVRSTNTDTQYF.

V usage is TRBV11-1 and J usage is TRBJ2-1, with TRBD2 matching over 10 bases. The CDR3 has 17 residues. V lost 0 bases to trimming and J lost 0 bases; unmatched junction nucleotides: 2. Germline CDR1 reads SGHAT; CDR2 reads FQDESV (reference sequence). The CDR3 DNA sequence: TGTGCCAGCAGCTTAGCGAGACTAGCGGGCTCCTACAATGAGCAGTTCTTC. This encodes CASSLARLAGSYNEQFF.

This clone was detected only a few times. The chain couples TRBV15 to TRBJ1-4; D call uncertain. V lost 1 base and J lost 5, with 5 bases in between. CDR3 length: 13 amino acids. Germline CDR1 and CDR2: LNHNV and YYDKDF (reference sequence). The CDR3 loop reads CATSRAKNEKLFF. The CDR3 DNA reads TGTGCCACCAGCAGAGCGAAGAATGAAAAACTGTTTTTT.

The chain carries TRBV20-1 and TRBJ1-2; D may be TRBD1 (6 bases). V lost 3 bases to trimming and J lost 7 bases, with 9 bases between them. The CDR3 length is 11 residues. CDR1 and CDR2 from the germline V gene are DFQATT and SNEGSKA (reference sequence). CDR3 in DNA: TGCAGTGCTAGGCACAGGGTTGGCTACACCTTC. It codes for CSARHRVGYTF.

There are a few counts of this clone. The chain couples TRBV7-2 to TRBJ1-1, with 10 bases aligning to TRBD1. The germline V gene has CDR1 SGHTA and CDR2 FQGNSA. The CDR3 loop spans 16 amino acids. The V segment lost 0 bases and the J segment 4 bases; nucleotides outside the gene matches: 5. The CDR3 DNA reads TGTGCCAGCAGCTTAGCACGGGGACAGGGGAGCACTGAAGCTTTCTTT. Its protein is CASSLARGQGSTEAFF.

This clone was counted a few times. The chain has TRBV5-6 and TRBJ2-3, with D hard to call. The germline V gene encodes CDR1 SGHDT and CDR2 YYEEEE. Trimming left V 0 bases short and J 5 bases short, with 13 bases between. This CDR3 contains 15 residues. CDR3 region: CASSLEVGPGDTQYF. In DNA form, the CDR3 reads TGTGCCAGCAGCTTGGAGGTGGGTCCGGGAGATACGCAGTATTTT.

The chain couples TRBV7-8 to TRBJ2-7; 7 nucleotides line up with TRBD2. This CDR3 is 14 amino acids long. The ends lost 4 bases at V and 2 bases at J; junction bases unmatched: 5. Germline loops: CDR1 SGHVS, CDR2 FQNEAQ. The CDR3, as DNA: TGTGCCAGCAGCTACACTAGCGATACCTACGAGCAGTACGTC. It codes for CASSYTSDTYEQYV.